These T cell receptor beta chains were read from a single sample in a study of early T cells in non-severe SARS-CoV-2 infection. TCRdb redid the calling of the 5' RACE reads with MiXCR, one entry per CDR3 protein. This sample has around 56,000 distinct CDR3 sequences, with about 7.7% found just once. Source: whole blood, taken at baseline. The origin of the receptors is an adult who was a healthcare worker with PCR-confirmed SARS-CoV-2 infection or an uninfected control (not recorded which). The CDR3 runs from the conserved cysteine through the conserved F or W. D genes are given only for firm matches. Some rows mark clone size as missing; the rest say once, few, many or name a class of expanded clone.

-,TRBJ2-7,-,TRBV30,TGTGCCTGGGGACGCTTTTACGAGCAGTACTTC,CAWGRFYEQYF
-,TRBJ2-2,many,TRBV5-6,TGTGCCAGCAGGGGACCGTTTGCGAACACCGGGGAGCTGTTTTTT,CASRGPFANTGELFF
-,TRBJ2-1,many,TRBV7-9,TGTGCCAGCAGCCCCCCGGGGGGCCTCTACAATGAGCAGTTCTTC,CASSPPGGLYNEQFF
TRBD2,TRBJ2-1,many,TRBV27,TGTGCCAGCAGTCGAAAGGGGACTAGCGGGTTGGAGAGCTCCTACAATGAGCAGTTCTTC,CASSRKGTSGLESSYNEQFF
-,TRBJ2-5,few,TRBV7-6,TGTGCCAGCAGCTTCGTCCCGTCAGAAGAGACCCAGTACTTC,CASSFVPSEETQYF
-,TRBJ2-4,many,TRBV28,TGTGCCAGCAGTTTTAGCAAAAACATTCAGTACTTC,CASSFSKNIQYF
TRBD1,TRBJ2-1,-,TRBV12-3/TRBV12-4,TGTGCCAGCTCAGTTTCCCTGACAGGGAGCTCCTACAATGAGCAGTTCTTC,CASSVSLTGSSYNEQFF
TRBD2,TRBJ2-7,-,TRBV20-1,TGCAGTGCTGAGGGACTAGCGGGAGGGCCATCCAGGTCCGAGCAGTACTTC,CSAEGLAGGPSRSEQYF
TRBD1,TRBJ1-2,few,TRBV27,TGTGCCAGCAGTTCCGACGGCTACAGGGGGCGACGGGGCTACACCTTC,CASSSDGYRGRRGYTF
TRBD2,TRBJ2-1,few,TRBV6-1,TGTGCCAGCAGTACCACGCAGAAGCGGGGCAATGAGCAGTTCTTC,CASSTTQKRGNEQFF
TRBD1,TRBJ2-3,-,TRBV19,TGTGCCAGTAGCCCACCGGGACAGGTGGTAGGAGATACGCAGTATTTT,CASSPPGQVVGDTQYF
-,TRBJ2-7,-,TRBV10-2,TGCGCCAGCAGTGAAGGGGGGGGGCGCTTAACCTACGAGCAGTACTTC,CASSEGGGRLTYEQYF
TRBD2,TRBJ2-1,many,TRBV29-1,TGCAGCGTTGATAGGCCACACCAGAGTAGCGGGGGCAATGAGCAGTTCTTC,CSVDRPHQSSGGNEQFF